One and the same sample provided the 27 T cell receptor beta chains below, sequenced in a study of CD8 T cells in ankylosing spondylitis. TCRdb re-analysed the 5' RACE reads in MiXCR, keeping a single row per CDR3 protein. The table includes 84,000 or so distinct CDR3 sequences, 25% to 35% detected once. The sequencing input was blood, either unsorted or a sorted T cell fraction (not recorded which). The receptors derive from a male donor with ankylosing spondylitis or in good health (not recorded which).

The chain carries TRBV12-3 or TRBV12-4 and TRBJ1-1, with D perhaps matching TRBD1 (5 bases). The CDR3 has 13 residues. Trimming cost V 6 bases and J 1 base, with 9 bases left between them. Written as DNA, the CDR3 is TGTGCCAGCAGACAGACAGCGAACACTGAAGCTTTCTTT. This translates into CASRQTANTEAFF.

This clonotype was recorded once. This sequence joins TRBV5-1 and TRBJ2-2, with D possibly being TRBD2 (5 bases). Germline CDR1 is SGHRS and CDR2 is YFSETQ. The CDR3 is 16 amino acids. Trimming cost V 0 bases and J 0 bases, with 9 bases left between them. The chain's CDR3 is CASSLAAGANTGELFF. The DNA of the CDR3 is TGCGCCAGCAGCTTGGCCGCGGGCGCGAACACCGGGGAGCTGTTTTTT.

The chain links TRBV15 to TRBJ1-1; 8 bases are shared with TRBD1. CDR3 size: 16 residues. With V trimmed by 1 base and J by 6 bases, 10 bases remained unmatched. In germline, CDR1 is LNHNV, CDR2 YYDKDF (reference sequence). Written as DNA, the CDR3 is TGTGCCACCAGCAGAGGTGCGGGCAGGGGGCTGTCTGAAGCTTTCTTT. This encodes CATSRGAGRGLSEAFF.

The chain joins TRBV7-3 to TRBJ2-2; D is possibly TRBD1 (6 bases). The CDR3 loop spans 17 amino acids. Trimming removed 5 bases at V and 0 bases at J, with 16 bases between. Germline CDR1 SGHTA, CDR2 FQGTGA. For the CDR3, the DNA is TGTGCCAGCAGCCGGACAGAAGGAGGTTCGAACACCGGGGAGCTGTTTTTT. Translation: CASSRTEGGSNTGELFF.

This clonotype showed up just a few times. This chain links TRBV6-1 with TRBJ2-7; D ambiguous. Germline V lookup: CDR1 MNHNS, CDR2 SASEGT. This CDR3 region has 13 residues. With 6 bases removed from V and 5 bases from J, the gap between germline ends came to 14 bases. In nucleotides, the CDR3 is TGTGCCAGCAGCGCAAAATCCAGTCACGAGCAGTACGTC. This translates into CASSAKSSHEQYV.

This clonotype has ten or more counts. V usage is TRBV13 and J usage is TRBJ1-1; D gene ambiguous. With 8 bases removed from V and 0 bases from J, the gap between germline ends came to 16 bases. This CDR3 comprises 15 residues. CDR1 PRHDT and CDR2 FYEKMQ come from the germline V gene (reference sequence). CDR3 coding DNA: TGTGCCAGCTCGATCAGAAGAACTATGAACACTGAAGCTTTCTTT. Translated, it gives CASSIRRTMNTEAFF.

This clonotype turned up a few times. The gene calls are TRBV12-3 or TRBV12-4 and TRBJ1-4; D is uncertain. Deletions cut 4 bases from V and 8 bases from J, with 11 bases between. This CDR3 spans 13 amino acids. As DNA, the CDR3 is TGTGCCAGCAGTTATTGGGGTTCCGAAAAACTGTTTTTT. Amino acid sequence: CASSYWGSEKLFF.

CDR3 DNA sequence: TGTGCCAGCAGCTTTCGGGCCCTGAACACTGAAGCTTTCTTT. As protein: CASSFRALNTEAFF. This chain joins TRBV7-9 and TRBJ1-1; no firm D call. Germline loops: CDR1 SEHNR, CDR2 FQNEAQ (reference sequence). The CDR3 covers 14 residues. Trimming left V 3 bases short and J 0 bases short, with 8 bases between.

This clonotype was counted ten times or more. The chain couples TRBV7-6 to TRBJ1-3; 9 bases are a match to TRBD1. The V gene end was trimmed by 0 bases and the J gene end by 4 bases; junction bases not matched to a gene: 1. The CDR3 loop spans 15 amino acids. The V gene's germline CDR1 is SGHVS and CDR2 FNYEAQ. As DNA, the CDR3 is TGTGCCAGCAGCTTAGCACAGGGGGCAGGAAACACCATATATTTT. Its protein is CASSLAQGAGNTIYF.

The V call is TRBV28, the J call TRBJ1-1; D is uncertain. Trimming took off 10 bases at V and 8 bases at J, with 14 bases between the two ends. The V gene's germline CDR1 is MDHEN and CDR2 SYDVKM. CDR3 length equals 11 residues. Here the CDR3 DNA reads TGTGCCACCACGAGGCCCGGCGAAGCTTTCTTT. The encoded protein is CATTRPGEAFF.

This chain uses TRBV5-1 with TRBJ1-5, with 7 bases fitting TRBD1. Unmatched junction bases numbered 13, after V lost 0 bases and J lost 13 bases. Germline loops: CDR1 SGHRS, CDR2 YFSETQ. The CDR3 loop spans 15 amino acids. This CDR3 reads CASSLGPAGTAEQHF. The CDR3 region has the DNA TGCGCCAGCAGCTTGGGCCCCGCCGGGACAGCCGAACAGCATTTT.

The sample holds many counts of this clonotype. V usage is TRBV5-1 and J usage is TRBJ2-7; 7 nucleotides align to TRBD1. This CDR3 has 15 residues. In germline, CDR1 is SGHRS, CDR2 YFSETQ. Losses at the gene ends were 4 bases for V and 2 bases for J; bases not matched to a gene: 9. The CDR3, as DNA: TGCGCCAGCAGCCGCGGACAGGTATCCACCTACGAGCAGTACTTC. The encoded protein is CASSRGQVSTYEQYF.

The rearrangement links TRBV5-1 to TRBJ1-1; no definite D call. The CDR3 runs to 14 residues. Germline V gives CDR1 SGHRS, CDR2 YFSETQ. V lost 5 bases and J lost 0, with 11 bases in between. CDR3 sequence (DNA): TGCGCCAGCAGGGAGGATTTCATGAACACTGAAGCTTTCTTT. It yields the protein CASREDFMNTEAFF.

The chain has TRBV6-6 and TRBJ2-7; either TRBD1 or TRBD2 may supply D (6 bases each). V lost 6 bases, J lost 1 base, and 10 bases lay in between. This CDR3 spans 13 amino acids. Germline V gene sequence: CDR1 MNHNY, CDR2 SVGAGI (reference sequence). In DNA form, the CDR3 reads TGTGCCAGCAGGGGGGCGGGGTCCTACGAGCAGTACGTC. It codes for CASRGAGSYEQYV.

The chain is built from TRBV10-1 and TRBJ2-1; 8 positions agree with TRBD2. Germline assignment: CDR1 WNHNN and CDR2 SYGVQD (reference sequence). Trimming took 3 bases from V and 4 from J; bases not matched to a gene: 8. This CDR3 spans 16 amino acids. The CDR3 bases are TGCGCCAGCAGTGAAACTAGCGGACGGACTTACAATGAGCAGTTCTTC. It is translated as CASSETSGRTYNEQFF.

This clonotype was detected a few times. The V call is TRBV20-1, the J call TRBJ2-7, with 10 bases identical to TRBD1. This CDR3 has 13 residues. Germline CDR1 and CDR2: DFQATT and SNEGSKA (reference sequence). V shed 7 bases and J 5 bases; nucleotides not matched to a gene: 8. Here the CDR3 DNA reads TGCAGTGTGTTGGGACAGGGGCTCCACGAGCAGTACGTC. Its protein product is CSVLGQGLHEQYV.

This sequence joins TRBV9 and TRBJ1-6; possible D gene TRBD1, 6 bases. The germline gives CDR1 SGDLS, CDR2 YYNGEE. V lost 3 bases and J 6 bases, leaving 16 bases between the germline ends. This CDR3 contains 16 residues. In nucleotides, the CDR3 is TGTGCCAGCAGCGCCCTAGGAGGGGGGTTTAATTCACCCCTCCACTTT. Protein: CASSALGGGFNSPLHF.

This chain joins TRBV7-2 and TRBJ2-1; 7 bases agree with TRBD1. The CDR3 runs to 15 residues. The J segment lost 2 bases and the V segment lost 3 bases, leaving 4 bases of the junction unmatched. Germline V gene sequence: CDR1 SGHTA, CDR2 FQGNSA. Written as DNA, the CDR3 is TGTGCCAGCAGCTTCACCGGGACAGCCTACAATGAGCAGTTCTTC. Translation: CASSFTGTAYNEQFF. Complete variable domain (other parts from reference TRBV7-2 and TRBJ2-1): GAGVSQSPSNKVTEKGKDVELRCDPISGHTALYWYRQSLGQGLEFLIYFQGNSAPDKSGLPSDRFSAERTGGSVSTLTIQRTQQEDSAVYLCASSFTGTAYNEQFFGPGTRLTVL.

The CDR3 is CASSLARWDRGAEKTQYF. The CDR3 nucleotides are TGTGCCAGCAGCTTGGCCAGGTGGGACAGGGGCGCGGAGAAGACCCAGTACTTC. The chain uses TRBV5-6 and TRBJ2-5; 10 positions agree with TRBD1. V dropped 0 bases and J dropped 6; count of bases not matched to a gene: 14. The CDR3 has 18 residues. CDR1 is SGHDT and CDR2 is YYEEEE in the germline V gene.

V is TRBV6-5 and J is TRBJ1-2; no firm D call. The CDR3 sequence is 12 residues long. Germline CDR1 MNHEY, CDR2 SVGAGI. V was shortened by 6 bases and J by 0 bases, with 5 bases between the two germline ends. The DNA for the CDR3 is TGTGCCAGCAGCCCAACTAACTATGGCTACACCTTC. Encoded protein: CASSPTNYGYTF.

V and J are TRBV2 and TRBJ1-5; 7 positions match TRBD1. The V gene end was trimmed by 4 bases and the J gene end by 0 bases; junction bases not matched to a gene: 6. The length of the CDR3 is 16 residues. In germline, CDR1 is SNHLY, CDR2 FYNNEI. CDR3 loop: CASSGGGQYSNQPQHF. For the CDR3, the DNA is TGTGCCAGCAGTGGAGGGGGACAGTATAGCAATCAGCCCCAGCATTTT. Full variable domain (rest looked up from reference TRBV2 and TRBJ1-5): EPEVTQTPSHQVTQMGQEVILRCVPISNHLYFYWYRQILGQKVEFLVSFYNNEISEKSEIFDDQFSVERPDGSNFTLKIRSTKLEDSAMYFCASSGGGQYSNQPQHFGDGTRLSIL.

The chain employs TRBV20-1 and TRBJ2-5, with 7 positions matching TRBD1. This CDR3 region has 12 residues. Trimming at V came to 1 base and at J to 14 bases, leaving 10 bases not matched to a gene. CDR1 DFQATT and CDR2 SNEGSKA come from the germline V gene (reference sequence). CDR3: CSARAVSGTDYF. CDR3 sequence (DNA): TGCAGTGCTAGAGCGGTATCCGGGACAGACTACTTC.

The rearrangement joins TRBV20-1 to TRBJ2-7, with D perhaps TRBD2 (6 bases). V was clipped by 6 bases and J by 7 bases, with 13 bases between them. CDR3 length: 11 residues. From germline, CDR1 is DFQATT and CDR2 SNEGSKA (reference sequence). CDR3: CSAEGTDEQYV. In DNA form, the CDR3 reads TGCAGTGCGGAAGGGACTGATGAGCAGTACGTC.

This clonotype has just a few counts. The J gene is TRBJ2-3, the V gene TRBV5-1, with D possibly being TRBD1 (6 bases). This CDR3 spans 16 amino acids. Germline assignment: CDR1 SGHRS and CDR2 YFSETQ. Trimming took 3 bases from V and 0 from J, leaving 14 bases between them. CDR3 coding DNA: TGCGCCAGCAGCTGGACAGAGCGGAAAAGCACAGATACGCAGTATTTT. Its translation is CASSWTERKSTDTQYF.

CDR3 sequence reads: CSATTPNYGYTF. The CDR3 nucleotides are TGCAGTGCTACGACACCTAACTATGGCTACACCTTC. The chain has TRBV20-1 and TRBJ1-2, with D hard to call. From germline, CDR1 is DFQATT and CDR2 SNEGSKA (reference sequence). The CDR3 runs to 12 residues. V was pared by 4 bases and J by 0 bases, with 6 bases between.

The rearrangement uses TRBV7-2 and TRBJ1-2; 10 positions agree with TRBD1. The CDR3 covers 16 residues. The V gene's germline CDR1 is SGHTA and CDR2 FQGNSA. With 1 base clipped from V and 3 bases from J, the junction kept 5 bases outside the gene matches. The DNA of the CDR3 is TGTGCCAGCAGCTTAGGGGGACAGGGGAGGGACTATGGCTACACCTTC. Its translation is CASSLGGQGRDYGYTF.

In its sample, this clonotype was seen a few times. V and J are TRBV28 and TRBJ1-2, with D possibly matching TRBD1 (5 bases). The CDR3 extends over 18 amino acids. V was trimmed by 2 bases and J by 4 bases, leaving 23 bases between them. Germline V gene lookup returns CDR1 MDHEN and CDR2 SYDVKM. The CDR3 DNA reads TGTGCCAGCAGTTTACCCCGGTGGGGGTCGTCCTCCCTCTATGGCTACACCTTC. This gives the protein CASSLPRWGSSSLYGYTF.